The 28 T cell receptor beta chains given below trace back to one sample, sequenced in a study of blood T cell repertoires in COVID-19. The table came from immunoSEQ multiplex PCR; TCRdb's copy has only in-frame clones and leaves some out. This sample yields 200,000 to 250,000 clones, of which about 83% are seen a single time; about 1.3% belongs to the top ten. The sequenced material came from peripheral blood. The receptors shown here come from a woman in her twenties or thirties with COVID-19, enrolled during active disease.

The count of this clone is one. The V and J genes are TRBV7-3 and TRBJ2-2; D unclear. Germline V CDR1 and CDR2: SGHTA, FQGTGA. The CDR3 spans 13 residues. Trimming left V 4 bases short and J 2 bases short, with 5 bases between. CDR3 in amino acids: CASSSYNTGELFF. The CDR3 DNA sequence: TGTGCCAGCAGCTCCTATAACACCGGGGAGCTGTTTTTT.

The chain is built from TRBV19 and TRBJ1-2; D unresolved. CDR1 and CDR2 from the germline V gene are LNHDA and SQIVND (reference sequence). The CDR3 runs to 14 residues. V lost 4 bases, J lost 3 bases, and 12 bases lay in between. The CDR3 reads CASSSHGSHYGYTF. The CDR3, as DNA: TGTGCCAGTAGTAGTCACGGGAGCCACTATGGCTACACCTTC.

The chain employs TRBV4-2 and TRBJ2-3; D remains ambiguous. Germline V gives CDR1 LGHNA, CDR2 YNFKEQ. The CDR3 runs 15 residues. Trimming took 2 bases from V and 0 from J, leaving 9 bases between them. The CDR3 sequence is CASSQPKLSTDTQYF. CDR3 sequence (DNA): TGTGCCAGCAGCCAACCAAAGCTCAGCACAGATACGCAGTATTTT.

V is TRBV5-1 and J is TRBJ2-3; 9 nucleotides align to TRBD2. The J segment lost 2 bases and the V segment lost 0 bases, leaving 7 bases of the junction unmatched. The CDR3 is 17 amino acids. The germline CDR1 and CDR2 sequences are SGHRS and YFSETQ. The CDR3 sequence is CASSLDMLAGATDTQYF. DNA of the CDR3: TGCGCCAGCAGCTTGGATATGTTAGCGGGAGCCACAGATACGCAGTATTTT.

Here the CDR3 reads CASSPDRMNTEAFF. CDR3 sequence (DNA): TGTGCCAGCTCACCCGACAGAATGAACACTGAAGCTTTCTTT. The V gene is TRBV18, the J gene TRBJ1-1, with D perhaps TRBD1 (5 bases). The germline V gene has CDR1 KGHSH and CDR2 LQKENI. V lost 3 bases, J lost 0 bases, and 8 bases lay in between. The CDR3 runs to 14 residues.

This clone was seen a few times. CDR3 region: CSGTGVSGNTIYF. Here the CDR3 DNA reads TGCAGCGGGACAGGAGTCTCTGGAAACACCATATATTTT. The chain recombines TRBV29-1 with TRBJ1-3, with TRBD1 matching 7 bases. The CDR3 covers 13 residues. After removal of 7 bases from V and 0 bases from J, the junction contained 3 bases not matched to a gene. Germline values: CDR1 SQVTM, CDR2 ANQGSEA.

The V and J genes are TRBV2 and TRBJ2-7; 10 positions agree with TRBD1. Germline CDR1 reads SNHLY; CDR2 reads FYNNEI. CDR3 length: 14 residues. J gave up 3 bases and V 8 bases, and 7 bases lay outside the gene matches. The CDR3 protein is CASGVDRGIYEQYF. The CDR3 DNA follows: TGTGCCAGCGGGGTGGACAGGGGGATCTACGAGCAGTACTTC.

This sequence joins TRBV3-1 (or the pseudogene TRBV3-2) and TRBJ2-1, with TRBD2 as a possible D gene (5 bases). Trimming took off 2 bases at V and 5 bases at J, with 13 bases between the two ends. Germline V gene lookup returns CDR1 LGHDT and CDR2 YNNKEL (reference sequence). This CDR3 contains 15 residues. CDR3 loop: CASSQTVLGDNEQFF. The CDR3 nucleotides are TGTGCCAGCAGCCAAACAGTTCTCGGGGACAATGAGCAGTTCTTC.

This rearrangement joins TRBV9 to TRBJ2-2, with TRBD2 identical over 10 bases. The CDR3 runs to 18 residues. Trimming removed 0 bases from V and 1 base from J; junction bases left unmatched: 6. Germline V gives CDR1 SGDLS, CDR2 YYNGEE. CDR3 in DNA: TGTGCCAGCAGCGTAGTCCTAGCGGGGGTCCTGAACACCGGGGAGCTGTTTTTT. Its protein product is CASSVVLAGVLNTGELFF.

This sequence joins TRBV5-4 and TRBJ1-2, with D hard to call. Trimming cost V 2 bases and J 8 bases, with 10 bases left between them. CDR1 SGHNT and CDR2 YYREEE come from the germline V gene (reference sequence). The CDR3 runs 12 residues. The CDR3 spells CASSFYPGGYTF. The CDR3 DNA follows: TGTGCCAGCAGCTTCTATCCGGGAGGCTACACCTTC.

This chain links TRBV12-5 with TRBJ2-1; possibly TRBD2 for D (6 bases). Germline V gene sequence: CDR1 LGHNT, CDR2 FRNRAP. V was cut by 1 base and J by 4 bases, with 11 bases left in between. The CDR3 is 15 amino acids. In DNA, the CDR3 is TGTGCTAGTGGTTTGGGTGCGGGGAGTTACAATGAGCAGTTCTTC. Protein sequence: CASGLGAGSYNEQFF.

The chain combines TRBV19 with TRBJ2-6; a weak D match, TRBD2 (6 bases). The CDR3 totals 13 residues. V lost 11 bases and J 2 bases, leaving 10 bases between the germline ends. Germline CDR1 reads LNHDA; CDR2 reads SQIVND (reference sequence). CDR3 residues: CASAGTGANVLTF. Here the CDR3 DNA reads TGTGCCTCGGCGGGGACTGGGGCCAACGTCCTGACTTTC.

This chain uses TRBV4-1 with TRBJ1-2; no reliable D call. There are 15 residues in the CDR3. Germline CDR1 MGHRA, CDR2 YSYEKL. Trimming removed 0 bases at V and 4 bases at J, with 12 bases between. CDR3 bases: TGCGCCAGCAGCCAAGAACGAGGGTTGAGCTATGGCTACACCTTC. Amino acids: CASSQERGLSYGYTF.

The V and J genes are TRBV7-9 and TRBJ1-1; D may be TRBD1 (6 bases). Between the trimmed V and J ends, which lost 5 bases and 4 bases, there was a span of 17 bases. Germline assignment: CDR1 SEHNR and CDR2 FQNEAQ (reference sequence). This CDR3 spans 15 amino acids. The CDR3 DNA reads as TGTGCCAGCAGCGTGGGGCAGGGGATGGGCACTGAAGCTTTCTTT. Protein: CASSVGQGMGTEAFF.

The chain is built from TRBV2 and TRBJ2-1; 13 positions agree with TRBD2. V shed 8 bases and J 15 bases; nucleotides not matched to a gene: 7. Germline-derived CDR1 and CDR2 are SNHLY and FYNNEI. The CDR3 spans 12 residues. DNA for the CDR3: TGTGCCAGCTTTCGGACTAGCGGGGGTGGGTTCTTC. This translates into CASFRTSGGGFF.

The rearrangement joins TRBV5-1 to TRBJ1-5; the match to TRBD1 covers 7 bases. Per germline, CDR1 SGHRS and CDR2 YFSETQ. V shed 4 bases and J 5 bases; nucleotides not matched to a gene: 9. The CDR3 extends over 15 amino acids. The CDR3 protein is CASSPEGQQDQPQHF. The CDR3 DNA sequence: TGCGCCAGCAGCCCAGAGGGACAGCAAGATCAGCCCCAGCATTTT.

The chain employs TRBV6-2 or TRBV6-3 and TRBJ1-1, with 8 bases aligning to TRBD1. This CDR3 contains 15 residues. Germline V gene sequence: CDR1 MNHEY, CDR2 SVGEGT. V was clipped by 2 bases and J by 2 bases; unmatched bases: 4. The CDR3 reads CASSYQGADNTEAFF. In DNA, the CDR3 is TGTGCCAGCAGTTACCAGGGGGCCGATAACACTGAAGCTTTCTTT.

The V call is TRBV16, the J call TRBJ2-7; D may be TRBD1 (5 bases). V was pared by 2 bases and J by 7 bases, with 12 bases between. Germline values: CDR1 KGHSY, CDR2 FQNENV. CDR3 length equals 13 residues. For the CDR3, the DNA is TGTGCCAGCAGCCAAGGACAAAGTGGGGAGCAGTACTTC. It specifies CASSQGQSGEQYF. The whole variable domain, filled in from reference TRBV16 and TRBJ2-7, reads GEEVAQTPKHLVRGEGQKAKLYCAPIKGHSYVFWYQQVLKNEFKFLISFQNENVFDETGMPKERFSAKCLPNSPCSLEIQATKLEDSAVYFCASSQGQSGEQYFGPGTRLTVT.

The chain combines TRBV4-1 with TRBJ2-1, with 10 nucleotides matching TRBD2. The CDR3 has 15 residues. CDR1 and CDR2 from the germline V gene are MGHRA and YSYEKL. V was pared by 2 bases and J by 7 bases, with 5 bases of the junction left unmatched. The chain's CDR3 is CASSQRSSGGNEQFF. Written as DNA, the CDR3 is TGCGCCAGCAGCCAACGAAGTAGCGGGGGGAATGAGCAGTTCTTC.

The chain links TRBV5-5 to TRBJ1-5; D may be TRBD1 (6 bases). The V gene lost 2 bases and the J gene lost 3 bases, with 9 bases spanning the gap. From germline, CDR1 is SGHKS and CDR2 YYEKEE (reference sequence). This CDR3 region has 14 residues. This CDR3 is CASSFGQPNQPQHF. In nucleotides, the CDR3 is TGTGCCAGCAGCTTCGGACAGCCCAATCAGCCCCAGCATTTT. The full variable domain, in which reference TRBV5-5 and TRBJ1-5 provide the parts outside the CDR3, is DAGVTQSPTHLIKTRGQQVTLRCSPISGHKSVSWYQQVLGQGPQFIFQYYEKEERGRGNFPDRFSARQFPNYSSELNVNALLLGDSALYLCASSFGQPNQPQHFGDGTRLSIL.

J is TRBJ2-7 and V is TRBV19, with 7 bases identical to TRBD2. The germline V gene encodes CDR1 LNHDA and CDR2 SQIVND (reference sequence). The ends lost 6 bases at V and 1 base at J; junction bases unmatched: 9. This CDR3 contains 15 residues. For the CDR3, the DNA is TGTGCCAGTAGCGCGAGGGGTAGCGGGTCCTACGAGCAGTACTTC. It encodes CASSARGSGSYEQYF. The entire variable domain, with the rest obtained from reference TRBV19 and TRBJ2-7, is as follows: DGGITQSPKYLFRKEGQNVTLSCEQNLNHDAMYWYRQDPGQGLRLIYYSQIVNDFQKGDIAEGYSVSREKKESFPLTVTSAQKNPTAFYLCASSARGSGSYEQYFGPGTRLTVT.

The chain links TRBV6-4 to TRBJ2-2; 9 bases are shared with TRBD2. Germline CDR1 and CDR2: MRHNA and SNTAGT. V shed 0 bases and J 3 bases; nucleotides not matched to a gene: 5. This CDR3 spans 17 amino acids. The CDR3 DNA reads as TGTGCCAGCAGTGACTCTCAGCGGGGGGCCCACACCGGGGAGCTGTTTTTT. It yields the protein CASSDSQRGAHTGELFF.

The rearrangement joins TRBV27 to TRBJ1-1; D gene unclear. The germline V and J ends were trimmed by 5 bases and 0 bases, with 10 bases remaining between them. In germline, CDR1 is MNHEY, CDR2 SMNVEV (reference sequence). This CDR3 has 14 amino acids. CDR3: CASSVRQVNTEAFF. Written as DNA, the CDR3 is TGTGCCAGCAGTGTGAGACAAGTGAACACTGAAGCTTTCTTT.

The chain has TRBV15 and TRBJ2-7, with D perhaps matching TRBD2 (5 bases). Germline CDR1 and CDR2: LNHNV and YYDKDF (reference sequence). V lost 0 bases to trimming and J lost 7 bases, with 19 bases between them. The CDR3 length is 16 residues. The CDR3: CATSRDPASPTREQYF. The CDR3, as DNA: TGTGCCACCAGCAGAGATCCGGCTAGCCCTACTCGGGAGCAGTACTTC.

This chain links TRBV30 with TRBJ2-7; D gene uncertain. The CDR3 is made up of 12 amino acids. The germline V gene has CDR1 GTSNPN and CDR2 SVGIG (reference sequence). The V gene lost 4 bases and the J gene lost 5 bases, with 12 bases spanning the gap. CDR3 in amino acids: CAWKIGQDEQYF. The DNA for the CDR3 is TGTGCCTGGAAGATCGGCCAGGACGAGCAGTACTTC.

This clone appeared a single time. The rearrangement uses TRBV7-2 and TRBJ1-1; 9 bases agree with TRBD1. The CDR3 has 16 residues. Germline values: CDR1 SGHTA, CDR2 FQGNSA. The V segment lost 5 bases and the J segment 7 bases; nucleotides outside the gene matches: 14. CDR3 nucleotides: TGTGCCAGCAGCCCATCGACAGGGGGACGAGAGGTTGAAGCTTTCTTT. Amino acid sequence: CASSPSTGGREVEAFF.

The chain carries TRBV27 and TRBJ2-7; D call uncertain. CDR1 and CDR2 from the germline V gene are MNHEY and SMNVEV (reference sequence). The ends were cut back, 3 bases at V and 0 bases at J, with 9 bases in the middle. This CDR3 has 14 residues. CDR3 amino acids: CASSFDWSSYEQYF. The CDR3 bases are TGTGCCAGCAGTTTCGACTGGAGCTCCTACGAGCAGTACTTC.

The rearrangement uses TRBV3-1 (or the pseudogene TRBV3-2) and TRBJ2-7, with 14 bases matching TRBD2. J lost 6 bases, V lost 3 bases, and 4 bases had no gene match. The CDR3 is 15 residues long. CDR1 is LGHDT and CDR2 is YNNKEL in the germline V gene (reference sequence). CDR3 loop: CASSQGTSGGFEQYF. The CDR3 region has the DNA TGTGCCAGCAGCCAGGGGACTAGCGGGGGCTTCGAGCAGTACTTC.